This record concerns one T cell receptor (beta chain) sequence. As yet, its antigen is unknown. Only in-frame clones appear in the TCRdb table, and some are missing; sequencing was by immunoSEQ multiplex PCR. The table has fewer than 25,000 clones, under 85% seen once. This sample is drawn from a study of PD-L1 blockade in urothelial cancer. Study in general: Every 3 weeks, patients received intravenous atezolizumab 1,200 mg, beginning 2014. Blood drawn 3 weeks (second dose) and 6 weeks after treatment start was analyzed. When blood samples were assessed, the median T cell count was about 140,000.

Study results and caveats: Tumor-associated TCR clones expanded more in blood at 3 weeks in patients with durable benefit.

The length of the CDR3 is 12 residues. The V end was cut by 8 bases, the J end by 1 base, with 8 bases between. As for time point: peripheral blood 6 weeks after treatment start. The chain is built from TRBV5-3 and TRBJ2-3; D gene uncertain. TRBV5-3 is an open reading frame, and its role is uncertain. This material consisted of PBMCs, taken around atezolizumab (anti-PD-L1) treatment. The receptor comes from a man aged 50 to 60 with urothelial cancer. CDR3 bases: TGTGCCAGGTGCCGGGGCACAGATACGCAGTATTTT. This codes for CARCRGTDTQYF.